Sequencing of this TCR beta chain was carried out in a study of blood T cell repertoires in COVID-19. The CDR3 totals 16 residues. Germline CDR1 is SGHDN and CDR2 is FVKESK. V dropped 1 base and J dropped 4 bases, with 14 bases sitting between them. The repertoire was sequenced with immunoSEQ multiplex PCR; TCRdb's copy has only in-frame clones and lacks some. Of 300,000 to 350,000 clones in the sample, 75% to 90% were seen once. This receptor was obtained from a man between 18 and 35 years old with active or convalescent COVID-19. Sequenced sample: peripheral blood. V gene TRBV14 combines with J gene TRBJ1-3; D uncertain. CDR3 protein: CASSQVRGSPGNTIYF. The CDR3 nucleotides are TGTGCCAGCAGCCAAGTCCGGGGAAGTCCCGGAAACACCATATATTTT. The full variable domain, rest sourced from reference TRBV14 and TRBJ1-3, is EAGVTQFPSHSVIEKGQTVTLRCDPISGHDNLYWYRRVMGKEIKFLLHFVKESKQDESGMPNNRFLAERTGGTYSTLKVQPAELEDSGVYFCASSQVRGSPGNTIYFGEGSWLTVV.